The 11 T cell receptor beta chains below come from one sample, sequenced in a study of monozygotic twins with inflammatory bowel disease. TCRdb reprocessed the 5' RACE reads and keeps a single row for each CDR3 protein, giving no DNA. The specimen's table records approximately 400,000 distinct CDR3 sequences. Sequenced input: blood. All receptors come from a human donor with ulcerative colitis or Crohn's disease, or a healthy co-twin of an affected twin (not recorded which).

The chain recombines TRBV5-1 with TRBJ2-1; TCRdb's assignment of TRBD1 cannot be checked, as there is no DNA. Germline V gene sequence: CDR1 SGHRS, CDR2 YFSETQ. This CDR3 has 11 residues. CDR3 loop: CASSEGLEQFF.

J is TRBJ2-1 and V is TRBV15; TCRdb picks TRBD2, but there is no DNA to check that call. This CDR3 region has 16 residues. Germline CDR1 is LNHNV and CDR2 is YYDKDF (reference sequence). CDR3 region: CATSSRTSGAYNEQFF. The full variable domain, with the rest looked up from reference TRBV15 and TRBJ2-1, is DAMVIQNPRYQVTQFGKPVTLSCSQTLNHNVMYWYQQKSSQAPKLLFHYYDKDFNNEADTPDNFQSRRPNTSFCFLDIRSPGLGDTAMYLCATSSRTSGAYNEQFFGPGTRLTVL.

V and J are TRBV3-1 and TRBJ1-5; TCRdb's D call of TRBD1 is untestable without DNA. Per germline, CDR1 LGHDT and CDR2 YNNKEL (reference sequence). This CDR3 region has 15 residues. The CDR3 protein is CASSQGQGSNQPQHF.

The chain employs TRBV5-1 and TRBJ2-6; there is no DNA to check the TCRdb D call of TRBD1. The CDR3 runs 19 residues. Germline V gene data show CDR1 as SGHRS and CDR2 as YFSETQ. This chain's CDR3 is CASSLWLTNQGTGANVLTF.

This rearrangement joins TRBV6-1 to TRBJ1-3. CDR3 length: 14 residues. CDR1 is MNHNS, CDR2 SASEGT, per germline. This CDR3 is CASSSIVSGNTIYF.

The rearrangement joins TRBV28 to TRBJ1-1; the D call from TCRdb, TRBD1, cannot be confirmed without DNA. Germline loops: CDR1 MDHEN, CDR2 SYDVKM. CDR3 length: 18 amino acids. The CDR3 reads CASSLLLPTTGVNTEAFF.

The chain combines TRBV12-3 or TRBV12-4 with TRBJ2-2; TCRdb's D call, TRBD2, is unchecked because there is no DNA. This CDR3 spans 16 amino acids. CDR3 loop: CASTPLAGANTGELFF.

CDR3: CASSPLGQIQETQYF. V gene TRBV18 combines with J gene TRBJ2-5; without DNA, the TCRdb call of TRBD1 cannot be checked. CDR3 length equals 15 residues. Germline V gene data show CDR1 as KGHSH and CDR2 as LQKENI.

The J gene is TRBJ1-6, the V gene TRBV20-1; the TCRdb call, TRBD1, lacks DNA for checking. The CDR3 sequence is 15 residues long. Germline V gene lookup returns CDR1 DFQATT and CDR2 SNEGSKA (reference sequence). CDR3 region: CSAKPQGQANSPLHF.

The rearrangement links TRBV2 to TRBJ2-3; TCRdb lists TRBD1, though no DNA is available to test this call. The germline CDR1 and CDR2 sequences are SNHLY and FYNNEI. The CDR3 extends over 13 amino acids. CDR3: CASLGGREDTQYF.

The rearrangement joins TRBV5-1 to TRBJ1-1. The CDR3 runs 13 residues. Germline loops: CDR1 SGHRS, CDR2 YFSETQ. CDR3 sequence reads: CASSDMDFKGAFF.